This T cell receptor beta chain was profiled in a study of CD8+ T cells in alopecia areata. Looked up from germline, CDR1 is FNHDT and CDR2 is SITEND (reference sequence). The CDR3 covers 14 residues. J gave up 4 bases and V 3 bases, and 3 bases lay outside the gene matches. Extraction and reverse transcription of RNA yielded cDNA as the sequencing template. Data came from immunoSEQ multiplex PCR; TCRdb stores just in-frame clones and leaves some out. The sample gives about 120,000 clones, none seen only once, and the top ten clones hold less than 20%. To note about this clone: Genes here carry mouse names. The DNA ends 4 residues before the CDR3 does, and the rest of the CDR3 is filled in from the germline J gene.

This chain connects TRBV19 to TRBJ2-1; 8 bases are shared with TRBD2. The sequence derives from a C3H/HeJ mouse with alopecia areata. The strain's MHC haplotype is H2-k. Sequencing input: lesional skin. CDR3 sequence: CASSNRDWYAEQFF. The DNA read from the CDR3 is TGTGCCAGCAGTAATCGGGACTGGTATGCT.